This T cell receptor beta chain was sequenced in a study of T cells in Graves' hyperthyroidism and ophthalmopathy. There are 15 residues in the CDR3. The V and J ends lost 3 bases and 2 bases, in that order; junction bases with no gene match: 6. Points on this clonotype: As yet, its antigen is unknown.

Study-wide results and limits: Using 13 V-J features, a model discriminated ophthalmopathy from stable hyperthyroidism.

Regions amplified from RNA transcripts were the TCR beta CDR3 regions. A first-round RT-PCR of the TCR CDR3 used the HTBI primer set. TCRdb called the multiplex PCR reads again in MiXCR, with one record for every CDR3 protein. The profile shows more than 550,000 distinct CDR3 sequences, just under 45% of them singletons. The sequencing sample was made of peripheral blood or thyroid tissue (not recorded which). The sequence came from an adult man with Graves' disease, either hyperthyroidism or ophthalmopathy (not recorded which). V usage is TRBV7-1 and J usage is TRBJ2-7; 8 bases line up with TRBD2. TRBV7-1 is given ORF status, its function remaining uncertain. The CDR3 DNA follows: TGTGCCAGCAGCTCTCCCAGCGGGAGTGCCTACGAGCAGTACTTC. It is translated as CASSSPSGSAYEQYF.